This record covers a single T cell receptor (beta chain). The junction differs from germline at one of its ends, possibly a read error. Per the original methods: How many nucleated cells were present was estimated from reference gene primer amplification. Repertoires were generated with immunoSEQ multiplex PCR, while TCRdb's copy carries only in-frame clones and drops some. V and J calls and clone size follow that table, whereas D and trimming were derived from the DNA. In the table there are over 65,000 clones, over 70% of which are singletons. The sample originates from a study of blood T cell repertoires in COVID-19. Overall study context: Collection of acute and convalescent COVID-19 samples took place in the United States, Italy and Spain. The analysed material was cDNA or gDNA that came from T cells, B-cell-depleted T cells, or PBMCs.

The CDR3 spans 14 residues. CDR1 and CDR2 from the germline V gene are SGHKS and YYEKEE (reference sequence). The sequence was collected from a human donor in a cohort sampled during active COVID-19. The chain couples TRBV5-5 to TRBJ2-4; 7 bases fit TRBD1. The sample consisted of peripheral blood. The CDR3 sequence is CASSYGTAQNIQYF. CDR3 in DNA: TGTGCCAGCAGCTACGGGACAGCCCAAAACATTCAGTACTTC.